The rows below give T cell receptor beta chains drawn from one sample of a study of shared clonotypes between healthy human individuals. Sequencing used immunoSEQ multiplex PCR; TCRdb keeps in-frame clones, though not all of them. The sample has some 900,000 clones, roughly 72% seen once. Sequencing was done on a sample of memory CD4+ T cells sorted from blood. The receptors were sampled from a man between 18 and 29 years old in good health. CDR3s include the opening cysteine and the closing phenylalanine or tryptophan. The order of the fields is CDR3 DNA, CDR3 protein, clone size, J gene, D gene, CDR3 length, V gene. The D gene is left open where the match is weak. Rows give clone size only sometimes, using once, few, many, or a class for an expanded clone.

CDR3nt: TGTGCCAGTAGTCCTAGCCTGGCATCTCGCACAGATACGCAGTATTTT
CDR3aa: CASSPSLASRTDTQYF
abundance: -
j_gene: TRBJ2-3
d_gene: -
len: 16
v_gene: TRBV19

CDR3nt: TGCGCCAGCGGACGGGGGCAGAGCACTGAAGCTTTCTTT
CDR3aa: CASGRGQSTEAFF
abundance: few
j_gene: TRBJ1-1
d_gene: -
len: 13
v_gene: TRBV5-1

CDR3nt: TGTGCAAGTCGCTTAGCGGGAACCCCTGGCAATGAGCAGTTCTTC
CDR3aa: CASRLAGTPGNEQFF
abundance: -
j_gene: TRBJ2-1
d_gene: -
len: 15
v_gene: TRBV12-2

CDR3nt: TGTGCCAGCAGCTTAGAAGGACAGTCTCTCCACGAGCAGTACTTC
CDR3aa: CASSLEGQSLHEQYF
abundance: -
j_gene: TRBJ2-7
d_gene: -
len: 15
v_gene: TRBV7-2

CDR3nt: TGTGCCACCAGCAGGGACTTGTTTAGCGAAACCTACAATGAGCAGTTCTTC
CDR3aa: CATSRDLFSETYNEQFF
abundance: -
j_gene: TRBJ2-1
d_gene: -
len: 17
v_gene: TRBV15

CDR3nt: TGTGCCTGGAAGACTAGCGGGGGGTCTGGGATAGATACGCAGTATTTT
CDR3aa: CAWKTSGGSGIDTQYF
abundance: -
j_gene: TRBJ2-3
d_gene: TRBD2
len: 16
v_gene: TRBV30

CDR3nt: TGTGCCAGCAGTTCCAGCGGGAGATCAGATACGCAGTATTTT
CDR3aa: CASSSSGRSDTQYF
abundance: -
j_gene: TRBJ2-3
d_gene: TRBD2
len: 14
v_gene: TRBV25-1

CDR3nt: TGTGCCAGCAGCTTGGCTGGATATGGCTACACCTTC
CDR3aa: CASSLAGYGYTF
abundance: many
j_gene: TRBJ1-2
d_gene: -
len: 12
v_gene: TRBV5-4

CDR3nt: TGTGCCAGCAATACAGGGGGCTATGGCTACACCTTC
CDR3aa: CASNTGGYGYTF
abundance: -
j_gene: TRBJ1-2
d_gene: TRBD1
len: 12
v_gene: TRBV28

CDR3nt: TGTGCCAGTAGTAGAAAAGACACCGGGGAGCTGTTTTTT
CDR3aa: CASSRKDTGELFF
abundance: once
j_gene: TRBJ2-2
d_gene: -
len: 13
v_gene: TRBV19

CDR3nt: TGTGCCAGCAGTCCTACGAACACCGGGGAGCTGTTTTTT
CDR3aa: CASSPTNTGELFF
abundance: many
j_gene: TRBJ2-2
d_gene: -
len: 13
v_gene: TRBV11-3

CDR3nt: TGTGCCTGGAGTGTCCTCATCTACAATGAGCAGTTCTTC
CDR3aa: CAWSVLIYNEQFF
abundance: -
j_gene: TRBJ2-1
d_gene: -
len: 13
v_gene: TRBV30

CDR3nt: TGTGCCAGCAGTGAGACGAGAGGCAGGGGGAAAGCTGAGCAGTTCTTC
CDR3aa: CASSETRGRGKAEQFF
abundance: -
j_gene: TRBJ2-1
d_gene: TRBD1
len: 16
v_gene: TRBV25-1

CDR3nt: TGCGCCAGCAGCTCCGCCATGGATTCGGGCTACACCTTC
CDR3aa: CASSSAMDSGYTF
abundance: -
j_gene: TRBJ1-2
d_gene: -
len: 13
v_gene: TRBV5-1

CDR3nt: TGTGCCAGCAGCCAAGTCCAGGCCGCAACTAATGAAAAACTGTTTTTT
CDR3aa: CASSQVQAATNEKLFF
abundance: few
j_gene: TRBJ1-4
d_gene: -
len: 16
v_gene: TRBV28

CDR3nt: TGTGCCAGCAGTTACTCCCGCAATCAGCCCCAGCATTTT
CDR3aa: CASSYSRNQPQHF
abundance: -
j_gene: TRBJ1-5
d_gene: -
len: 13
v_gene: TRBV6-5